A selection of T cell receptor beta chains follows, all from one sample in a study of breast tumors, draining lymph nodes, adjacent tissues. MiXCR, run by TCRdb on the multiplex PCR reads, gives a single entry per CDR3 protein. The repertoire holds more than 50,000 distinct CDR3 sequences, roughly 59% seen once, with roughly 20% in the top ten. The sequenced sample was breast tumor tissue. Receptors were obtained from a female donor with breast cancer. Some clones in this sample may be carry-over from other donors' samples. Each CDR3 is given with its conserved first and last residue. The D gene is left open where the match is weak. Size is stated for part of the rows, as once, few or many counts, or as a class when the clone is expanded.

few TRBD2 16 TRBJ2-3 TRBV7-3 CASSPSGGPSTDTQYF TGTGCCAGCAGCCCAAGCGGGGGGCCTAGCACAGATACGCAGTATTTT
many TRBD1 15 TRBJ2-5 TRBV18 CASSPEGQRQETQYF TGTGCCAGCTCACCAGAGGGACAGAGACAAGAGACCCAGTACTTC
- TRBD2 15 TRBJ2-1 TRBV9 CASTDGLAGYNEQFF TGTGCCAGCACCGACGGACTAGCGGGTTACAATGAGCAGTTCTTC
many TRBD2 15 TRBJ2-7 TRBV7-2 CASSLAASGSYEQYF TGTGCCAGCAGCTTAGCGGCTAGCGGTTCCTACGAGCAGTACTTC
many TRBD2 15 TRBJ2-1 TRBV7-2 CASSLTREWGVEQFF TGTGCCAGCAGCTTAACGCGGGAGTGGGGGGTTGAGCAGTTCTTC
- - 12 TRBJ2-7 TRBV19 CASGKGVYEQYF TGTGCCAGTGGAAAGGGGGTCTACGAGCAGTACTTC
- - 13 TRBJ2-1 TRBV7-2 CASSLVRGNEQFF TGTGCCAGCAGCTTAGTGCGGGGCAATGAGCAGTTCTTC
few - 13 TRBJ2-5 TRBV12-3/TRBV12-4 CASTYPEGETQYF TGTGCCAGCACCTATCCGGAGGGAGAGACCCAGTACTTC
- - 15 TRBJ1-4 TRBV9 CASSVAGGANEKLFF TGTGCCAGCAGCGTAGCCGGGGGGGCTAATGAAAAACTGTTTTTT
many - 15 TRBJ2-6 TRBV19 CASSTTGGGANVLTF TGTGCCAGTAGTACAACAGGTGGCGGGGCCAACGTCCTGACTTTC
once - 15 TRBJ2-7 TRBV4-3 CASSQDRVGAYEQYF TGCGCCAGCAGCCAAGATCGGGTCGGGGCCTACGAGCAGTACTTC
many - 12 TRBJ2-4 TRBV20-1 CSARVASDIQYF TGCAGTGCTAGAGTGGCATCGGACATTCAGTACTTC
many TRBD1 15 TRBJ2-1 TRBV6-1 CASSGTDLLRNEQFF TGTGCCAGCAGCGGGACAGACCTCCTTCGGAATGAGCAGTTCTTC
- TRBD1 14 TRBJ2-7 TRBV5-1 CASSPRGQTYEQYF TGCGCCAGCAGCCCGAGGGGACAGACCTACGAGCAGTACTTC
- TRBD1 16 TRBJ1-3 TRBV15 CATSRDRGLVGNTIYF TGTGCCACCAGCAGGGACAGGGGCTTGGTTGGAAACACCATATATTTT
many - 15 TRBJ1-3 TRBV5-1 CASSLTGLQGNTIYF TGCGCCAGCAGCTTGACGGGACTCCAAGGAAACACCATATATTTT
- - 13 TRBJ2-1 TRBV7-2 CASSYYRANEQFF TGTGCCAGCAGCTATTACAGGGCTAATGAGCAGTTCTTC
many - 16 TRBJ2-2 TRBV4-2 CASSQVKLSPTGELFF TGTGCCAGCAGCCAAGTAAAGCTATCCCCTACCGGGGAGCTGTTTTTT
- - 15 TRBJ1-1 TRBV6-1 CASSDPRTANTEAFF TGTGCCAGCAGTGACCCCCGGACAGCCAACACTGAAGCTTTCTTT
- - 13 TRBJ1-4 TRBV7-2 CASSLYPGEKLFF TGTGCCAGCAGCTTATACCCTGGGGAAAAACTGTTTTTT
- - 17 TRBJ1-6 TRBV7-3 CASSTTPRGLYNSPLHF TGTGCCAGCAGCACTACACCGAGGGGACTGTATAATTCACCCCTCCACTTT
- TRBD2 12 TRBJ2-7 TRBV29-1 CSVGQGGDEQYF TGCAGCGTCGGTCAGGGAGGGGACGAGCAGTACTTC